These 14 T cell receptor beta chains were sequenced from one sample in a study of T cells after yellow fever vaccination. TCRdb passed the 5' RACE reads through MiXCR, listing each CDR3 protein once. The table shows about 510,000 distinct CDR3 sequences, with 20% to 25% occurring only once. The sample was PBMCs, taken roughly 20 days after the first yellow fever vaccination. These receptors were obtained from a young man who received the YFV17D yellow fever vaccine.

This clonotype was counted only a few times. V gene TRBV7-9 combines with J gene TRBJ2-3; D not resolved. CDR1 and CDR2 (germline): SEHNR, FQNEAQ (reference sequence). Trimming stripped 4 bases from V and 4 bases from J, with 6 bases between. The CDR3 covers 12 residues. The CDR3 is CASSSDSDTQYF. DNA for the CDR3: TGTGCCAGCAGCTCCGACTCAGATACGCAGTATTTT.

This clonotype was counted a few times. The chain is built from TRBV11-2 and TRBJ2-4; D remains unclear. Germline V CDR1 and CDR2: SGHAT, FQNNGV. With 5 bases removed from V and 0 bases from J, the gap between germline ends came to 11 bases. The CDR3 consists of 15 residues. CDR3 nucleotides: TGTGCCAGCAGCCAGGTGTCTCTAGCCAAAAACATTCAGTACTTC. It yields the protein CASSQVSLAKNIQYF.

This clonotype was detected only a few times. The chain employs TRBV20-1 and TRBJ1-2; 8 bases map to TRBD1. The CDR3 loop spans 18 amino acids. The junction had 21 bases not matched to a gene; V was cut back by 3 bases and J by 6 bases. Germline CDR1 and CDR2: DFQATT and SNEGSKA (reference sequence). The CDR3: CSARGAGGASAIVDGYTF. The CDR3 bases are TGCAGTGCTAGGGGGGCAGGGGGCGCTTCCGCAATCGTAGATGGCTACACCTTC.

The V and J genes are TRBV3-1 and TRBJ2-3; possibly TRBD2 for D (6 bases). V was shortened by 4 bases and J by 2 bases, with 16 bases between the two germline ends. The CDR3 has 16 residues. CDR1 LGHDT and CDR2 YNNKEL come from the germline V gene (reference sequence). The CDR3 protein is CASSRMPGLHTDTQYF. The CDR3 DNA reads TGTGCCAGCAGCCGCATGCCGGGACTTCACACAGATACGCAGTATTTT.

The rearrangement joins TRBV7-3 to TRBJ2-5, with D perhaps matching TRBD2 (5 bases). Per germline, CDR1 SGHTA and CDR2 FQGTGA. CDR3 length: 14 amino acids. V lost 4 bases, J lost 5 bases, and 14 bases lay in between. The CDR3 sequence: CASSSSGSRETQYF. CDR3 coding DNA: TGTGCCAGCAGCTCCTCGGGATCCCGGGAGACCCAGTACTTC.

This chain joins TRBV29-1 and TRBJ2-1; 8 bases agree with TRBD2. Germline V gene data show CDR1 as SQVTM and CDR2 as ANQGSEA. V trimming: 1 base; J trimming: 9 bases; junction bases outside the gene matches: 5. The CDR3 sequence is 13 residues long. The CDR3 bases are TGCAGCGTTGAAGCGACCACTAGCGGTGAGCAGTTCTTC. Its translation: CSVEATTSGEQFF.

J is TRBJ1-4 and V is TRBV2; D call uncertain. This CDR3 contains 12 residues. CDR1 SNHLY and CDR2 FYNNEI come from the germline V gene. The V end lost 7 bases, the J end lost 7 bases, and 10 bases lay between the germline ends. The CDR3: CASNSDGEKLFF. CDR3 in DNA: TGTGCCAGCAATTCCGACGGTGAAAAACTGTTTTTT.

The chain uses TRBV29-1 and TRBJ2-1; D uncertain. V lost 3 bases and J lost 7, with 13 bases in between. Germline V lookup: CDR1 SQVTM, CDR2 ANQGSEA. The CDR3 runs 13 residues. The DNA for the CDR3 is TGCAGCGTTGACCGGGCCATGGGGAATGAGCAGTTCTTC. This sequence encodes CSVDRAMGNEQFF.

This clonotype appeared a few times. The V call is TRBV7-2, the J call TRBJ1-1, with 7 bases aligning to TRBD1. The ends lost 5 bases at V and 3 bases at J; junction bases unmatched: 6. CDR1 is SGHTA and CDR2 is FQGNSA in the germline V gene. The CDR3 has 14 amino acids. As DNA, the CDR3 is TGTGCCAGCAGCGCCCGACAGGGAGACACTGAAGCTTTCTTT. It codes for CASSARQGDTEAFF.

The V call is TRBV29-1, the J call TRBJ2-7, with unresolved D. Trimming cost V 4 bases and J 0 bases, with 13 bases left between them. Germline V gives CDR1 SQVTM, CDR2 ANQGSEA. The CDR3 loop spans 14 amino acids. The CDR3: CSVAWRSSSYEQYF. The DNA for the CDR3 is TGCAGCGTTGCTTGGCGTTCGAGCTCCTACGAGCAGTACTTC.

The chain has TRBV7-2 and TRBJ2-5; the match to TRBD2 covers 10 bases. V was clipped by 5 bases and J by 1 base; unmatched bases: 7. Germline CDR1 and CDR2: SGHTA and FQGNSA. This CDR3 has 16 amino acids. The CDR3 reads CASSSPLAGIQETQYF. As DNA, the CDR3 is TGTGCCAGCAGCAGTCCACTAGCGGGGATCCAAGAGACCCAGTACTTC.

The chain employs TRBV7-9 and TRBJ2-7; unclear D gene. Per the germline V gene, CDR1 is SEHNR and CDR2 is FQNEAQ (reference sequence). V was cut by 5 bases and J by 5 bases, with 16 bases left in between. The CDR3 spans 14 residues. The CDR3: CASSAELPQDEQYV. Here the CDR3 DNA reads TGTGCCAGCAGCGCCGAACTCCCCCAGGACGAGCAGTACGTC.

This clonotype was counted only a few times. In nucleotides, the CDR3 is TGCGCCAGCAGTCGGGGGGAGAATGGAGATACGCAGTATTTT. Its protein is CASSRGENGDTQYF. The rearrangement joins TRBV5-1 to TRBJ2-3, with 7 bases fitting TRBD2. Per germline, CDR1 SGHRS and CDR2 YFSETQ. The CDR3 runs 14 residues. V lost 5 bases, J lost 5 bases, and 8 bases stayed unmatched.

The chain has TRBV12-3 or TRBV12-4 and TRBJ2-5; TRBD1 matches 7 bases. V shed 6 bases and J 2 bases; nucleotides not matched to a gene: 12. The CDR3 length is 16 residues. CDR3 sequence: CASSPRGTDIQETQYF. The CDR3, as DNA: TGTGCCAGCAGCCCCAGGGGGACGGATATTCAAGAGACCCAGTACTTC.